This T cell receptor (beta chain) was sequenced for a study of vaccination and CD4 T cells after COVID-19. Treatment noted: roughly ten-day PBMC culture with coronavirus spike peptide pools or control peptides (ViraFEST assay). Sequenced with the Oncomine TCR Beta short-read assay was DNA taken from cultured CD4+ T cells. TCRdb called the PCR reads again in MiXCR, with one record for every CDR3 protein. The repertoire holds roughly 15,000 distinct CDR3 sequences, with about half as singletons. This clonotype was observed a handful of times. Its antigen is not identified. Germline V lookup: CDR1 SGHAT, CDR2 FQNNGV. Trimming removed 5 bases from V and 6 bases from J, with 19 bases in between. The CDR3 has 15 residues.

This receptor was identified in a human donor who had recovered from COVID-19. This chain links TRBV11-2 with TRBJ1-2; weak D call: TRBD1 (6 bases). Material for sequencing was CD4+ T cells from blood, cultured in vitro. DNA of the CDR3: TGTGCCAGCAGCCACTCTTACGGGGGCTTTGATGGCTACACCTTC. Protein product: CASSHSYGGFDGYTF.